This TCR beta chain derives from a study of OX40 agonist ivuxolimab in advanced cancers. Here immunoSEQ multiplex PCR was the method, and the copy in TCRdb shows in-frame clones only, minus some. The sample yields some 100,000 clones, roughly 90% seen once. V lost 2 bases, J lost 2 bases, and 2 bases stayed unmatched. The CDR3 has 14 amino acids. The germline gives CDR1 SQVTM, CDR2 ANQGSEA. Drawing of blood for sampling happened at baseline, at cycle 4 day 1, and at cycle 7 day 1. Sequencing used CD4+ or CD8+ T cells sorted from blood, obtained in a trial of the OX40 agonist ivuxolimab. The origin of this receptor is an adult with an advanced solid tumor such as melanoma, head and neck, liver or kidney cancer. The J gene is TRBJ2-3, the V gene TRBV29-1; 9 nucleotides align to TRBD1. The chain's CDR3 is CSVERDRVTDTQYF. DNA of the CDR3: TGCAGCGTTGAAAGGGACAGGGTCACAGATACGCAGTATTTT.